This T cell receptor beta chain comes out of a study of T-cell reconstitution after alpha-beta-depleted transplantation in children. Notes on the study in general: T cells produced anew were the main source of T-cell counts and diversity one year after transplant.

CDR3 length: 12 residues. V shed 5 bases and J shed 3 bases, with 8 bases lying between them. Concerning this clonotype itself: As yet, its antigen is unknown. It is likely a read error, because the conserved phenylalanine at the end of the CDR3 is missing.

Unique molecular identifiers were built into the TCRbeta library. TCRdb independently ran MiXCR on the PCR reads; one entry per CDR3 protein. The sample lists around 580,000 distinct CDR3 sequences; more than 20% were seen once. The chain carries TRBV12-3 or TRBV12-4 and TRBJ2-7, with D uncertain. The sample in question was PBMCs, obtained before TCRalphabeta/CD19-depleted stem cell transplant. This TCR was sampled from a boy younger than two with Wiskott-Aldrich syndrome, due to receive a stem cell transplant. The CDR3 DNA reads TGTGCCAGCAGTCTCACCTACTACGAGCAGTACTTG. Translating gives CASSLTYYEQYL.